Listed below are T cell receptor beta chains from one sample, sequenced in a study of cytomegalovirus exposure and HLA in healthy donors. Assay: immunoSEQ multiplex PCR; the TCRdb copy retains only in-frame clones and omits some. The sample includes roughly 130,000 clones, 74% of them seen just once. The sample taken for sequencing was PBMCs. Every receptor here comes from a man in his forties in good health and CMV-seropositive. Each CDR3 is given with its conserved first and last residue. Fields, in order: V gene, clone size, D gene, J gene, CDR3 DNA, CDR3 protein. A D gene is named only where the DNA matches it firmly. Clone sizes are given selectively: once, few, many, or a class where the clone is expanded.

v_gene: TRBV5-4
abundance: .
d_gene: .
j_gene: TRBJ2-3
CDR3nt: TGTGCCAGCAGCTTGGTGGGGGGAACGCAGTATTTT
CDR3aa: CASSLVGGTQYF

v_gene: TRBV6-1
abundance: .
d_gene: .
j_gene: TRBJ1-1
CDR3nt: TGTGCCAGCAGTGTAGAGCTCAGGGTCCGGAACACTGAAGCTTTCTTT
CDR3aa: CASSVELRVRNTEAFF

v_gene: TRBV25-1
abundance: .
d_gene: .
j_gene: TRBJ1-1
CDR3nt: TGTGCCAGCAGGGAGGGGCGCGACACTGAAGCTTTCTTT
CDR3aa: CASREGRDTEAFF

v_gene: TRBV6-5
abundance: .
d_gene: .
j_gene: TRBJ2-7
CDR3nt: TGTGCCAGCAGTTTACAGGGAAGCCTTCGCTACGAGCAGTACTTC
CDR3aa: CASSLQGSLRYEQYF

v_gene: TRBV11-2
abundance: .
d_gene: TRBD2
j_gene: TRBJ2-7
CDR3nt: TGTGCCAGCAGCCCAACCGGGACTAGCGTATTCTACGAGCAGTACTTC
CDR3aa: CASSPTGTSVFYEQYF

v_gene: TRBV28
abundance: .
d_gene: TRBD1
j_gene: TRBJ2-4
CDR3nt: TGTGCCAGCAGTTTAGACAGGGTTGGTATGATAGACATTCAGTACTTC
CDR3aa: CASSLDRVGMIDIQYF

v_gene: TRBV15
abundance: .
d_gene: .
j_gene: TRBJ1-2
CDR3nt: TGTGCCACCAGCAACAGGGAGTATGGCTACACCTTC
CDR3aa: CATSNREYGYTF

v_gene: TRBV18
abundance: .
d_gene: .
j_gene: TRBJ2-1
CDR3nt: TGTGCCAGCTCCACCACCTTAGGGACAACCCTCTCCTACAATGAGCAGTTCTTC
CDR3aa: CASSTTLGTTLSYNEQFF

v_gene: TRBV5-1
abundance: .
d_gene: TRBD1
j_gene: TRBJ2-7
CDR3nt: TGCGCCAGCAGTCCCGACAGGGGGGGCTACGAGCAGTACTTC
CDR3aa: CASSPDRGGYEQYF

v_gene: TRBV25-1
abundance: few
d_gene: .
j_gene: TRBJ2-3
CDR3nt: TGTGCCAGCAACGACATAAGCACAGATACGCAGTATTTT
CDR3aa: CASNDISTDTQYF

v_gene: TRBV7-7
abundance: .
d_gene: .
j_gene: TRBJ2-7
CDR3nt: TGTGCCAGCAGCTTAAAATTTGGCGGCTCCTACGAGCAGTACTTC
CDR3aa: CASSLKFGGSYEQYF

v_gene: TRBV7-9
abundance: .
d_gene: TRBD1
j_gene: TRBJ1-4
CDR3nt: TGTGCCAGCAGCGGAGGACAGGGTCGGTCTAATGAAAAACTGTTTTTT
CDR3aa: CASSGGQGRSNEKLFF

v_gene: TRBV5-4
abundance: .
d_gene: .
j_gene: TRBJ2-7
CDR3nt: TGTGCCAGCAGCCGTAGGGGGAGCTCCTACGAGCAGTACTTC
CDR3aa: CASSRRGSSYEQYF